This TCR beta chain was captured in a study of CXCR3-negative and CXCR3-positive naive CD8 T cells. There are 13 residues in the CDR3. Germline V CDR1 and CDR2: MDHEN, SYDVKM. In the case of this clonotype: Its antigen remains unknown.

Each TRB cDNA library was prepared by 5' RACE (with UMI labels). TCRdb re-analyzed the 5' RACE reads; it lists each CDR3 protein once, without DNA. Here the sample table reports about 150,000 distinct CDR3 sequences. Study-wide points: When CXCR3-positive naive cells were set against CXCR3-negative naive cells, the former had more hydrophobic TRB CDR3s.

This chain links TRBV28 with TRBJ1-1. The receptor was derived from a human donor in good health. Some clones in this sample may be carry-over from other donors' samples. The sequenced sample was naive CXCR3+ CD8+ T cells from blood. Subset indicated: CD45RO-CCR7+CD27+CD95- naive CD8+ T cells expressing CXCR3 (TNR3+). CDR3 region: CASSLDEGTEAFF.